The entry below describes one TCR beta chain. Antigen specificity is unknown. TCRdb recomputed calls from the reads with MiXCR, one row per CDR3 protein. The data show some 310,000 distinct CDR3 sequences, 20% to 30% seen once. The data belong to a study of T cell repertoires in cytomegalovirus infection. For the study at large: Selection of CMV epitopes for the study included recently identified HLA-C-restricted and well-studied HLA-B-restricted ones. Indications of both CMV infection and matching HLA type were provided by public TCR beta signatures. Study conclusions and caveats: The response measured ex vivo was dominated by TCR beta clonotypes (HLA-C-restricted and CMV-specific).

The CDR3 is made up of 13 amino acids. Germline V gene lookup returns CDR1 MDHEN and CDR2 SYDVKM. The V and J ends lost 10 bases and 1 base, in that order; junction bases with no gene match: 2. The V call is TRBV28, the J call TRBJ2-7, with TRBD2 identical over 12 bases. This receptor was taken from a human donor in good health (CMV status not recorded). Some clones in this sample may be carry-over from other donors' samples. This specimen consisted of cultured PBMCs, obtained from culture after CMV antigen stimulation. The CDR3 reads CATGLAGSYEQYF. CDR3 sequence (DNA): TGTGCCACGGGACTAGCGGGTTCCTACGAGCAGTACTTC.